The 26 T cell receptor beta chains listed next were all sequenced from one sample in a study of molecular identifiers for immune sequencing clone quantification. TCRdb redid the calling of the PCR reads with MiXCR, one entry per CDR3 protein. The table lists just under 650,000 distinct CDR3 sequences, just under 20% of them singletons. Specimen: naive CD8+ T cells from blood, with Jurkat cell RNA spiked in. Subset specified: FACS-sorted CD8+CD4-CCR7+CD45RA+ naive T cells. The source of these receptors is a human donor in good health. Some libraries in this study had Jurkat cell RNA spiked in.

This clonotype was seen many times. The V and J genes are TRBV7-2 and TRBJ2-5, with a weak D call TRBD1 (5 bases). Germline V CDR1 and CDR2: SGHTA, FQGNSA. The ends were cut back, 3 bases at V and 2 bases at J, with 10 bases in the middle. The CDR3 sequence is 14 residues long. The CDR3: CASSFLAGQETQYF. Written as DNA, the CDR3 is TGTGCCAGCAGCTTTTTAGCAGGGCAAGAGACCCAGTACTTC. Full variable domain (rest looked up from reference TRBV7-2 and TRBJ2-5): GAGVSQSPSNKVTEKGKDVELRCDPISGHTALYWYRQSLGQGLEFLIYFQGNSAPDKSGLPSDRFSAERTGGSVSTLTIQRTQQEDSAVYLCASSFLAGQETQYFGPGTRLLVL.

About this clonotype itself: A much larger clone lies a single base off, so this may be a read error. The rearrangement joins TRBV7-2 to TRBJ2-1; TRBD1 might be the D (6 bases). In germline, CDR1 is SGHTA, CDR2 FQGNSA. The CDR3 length is 16 residues. The CDR3: CASSLVLGVGDNEQSF. The DNA for the CDR3 is TGTGCCAGCAGCTTAGTCTTGGGAGTCGGGGACAATGAGCAGTCCTTC.

This clonotype has just a few counts. The genes are TRBV27 and TRBJ2-3; D is possibly TRBD1 or TRBD2 (6 bases each). The length of the CDR3 is 15 residues. V was shortened by 6 bases and J by 0 bases, with 13 bases between the two germline ends. Germline V gives CDR1 MNHEY, CDR2 SMNVEV (reference sequence). The CDR3 DNA reads as TGTGCCAGCAGGGGGGGCAAGTTTAGCACAGATACGCAGTATTTT. Protein product: CASRGGKFSTDTQYF.

Regarding this clonotype: A much bigger clone sits one base away, suggesting this may be a read error. V usage is TRBV9 and J usage is TRBJ2-1; 7 bases are shared with TRBD2. With 8 bases clipped from V and 8 bases from J, the junction kept 16 bases outside the gene matches. Germline V CDR1 and CDR2: SGDLS, YYNGEE. The CDR3 runs to 15 residues. CDR3 sequence reads: CARGGTCGSWDEQFF. In DNA, the CDR3 is TGTGCCAGAGGAGGTACCTGCGGGAGTTGGGATGAGCAGTTCTTC.

Comments on this clonotype: A read error may explain this, as a much larger clone is one base away. The chain couples TRBV5-3 to TRBJ2-1, with unresolved D. TRBV5-3 is known as an ORF, though its function is uncertain. The CDR3 is 13 amino acids. This CDR3 reads CSSSLAENNEQFF. Written as DNA, the CDR3 is TGTTCCAGCAGCCTTGCGGAGAACAATGAGCAGTTCTTC.

This clonotype was seen ten or more times. The chain recombines TRBV21-1 with TRBJ2-7; TRBD1, the D gene given by the table, was not confirmed from the DNA. TRBV21-1 is termed a pseudogene. The CDR3 has 17 residues. CDR3 sequence (DNA): TGTGCCAGCAGCAAAGTATCCCGGCACCCCGACGGGGACGAGCAGTACTTC. Its translation is CASSKVSRHPDGDEQYF.

The J gene is TRBJ1-3, the V gene TRBV28; D is unresolved. The V end lost 5 bases, the J end lost 0 bases, and 2 bases lay between the germline ends. CDR1 is MDHEN, CDR2 SYDVKM, per germline. CDR3 size: 12 residues. The CDR3 region is CASSASGNTIYF. CDR3 coding DNA: TGTGCCAGCAGTGCCTCTGGAAACACCATATATTTT.

This clonotype was found many times. The CDR3 reads CASSLAPGEQYF. The CDR3 DNA sequence: TGTGCCAGCAGCTTGGCCCCCGGCGAGCAGTACTTC. The chain links TRBV5-4 to TRBJ2-7; D gene unclear. Trimming removed 0 bases at V and 6 bases at J, with 7 bases between. The CDR3 contains 12 residues. Germline CDR1 is SGHNT and CDR2 is YYREEE (reference sequence).

This clonotype was found many times. The chain couples TRBV20-1 to TRBJ2-1, with 10 positions matching TRBD2. This CDR3 is built from 14 residues. The V gene's germline CDR1 is DFQATT and CDR2 SNEGSKA (reference sequence). Trimming at V came to 3 bases and at J to 9 bases, leaving 8 bases not matched to a gene. CDR3 sequence reads: CSARRLRTSGEQFF. CDR3 coding DNA: TGCAGTGCTAGGCGTCTCCGGACTAGCGGTGAGCAGTTCTTC.

Only a few counts were recorded for this clonotype. The CDR3 loop reads CASSLAPGRGRSPYYEQYF. The DNA for the CDR3 is TGTGCCAGCAGCTTAGCGCCCGGCAGGGGCCGATCCCCCTACTACGAGCAGTACTTC. The J gene is TRBJ2-7, the V gene TRBV7-9, with D perhaps matching TRBD1 (6 bases). Germline assignment: CDR1 SEHNR and CDR2 FQNEAQ (reference sequence). There are 19 residues in the CDR3. V lost 0 bases and J lost 3, with 24 bases in between.

This clonotype was seen a few times. The junction differs from germline at one of its ends, possibly a read error. The chain is built from TRBV27 and TRBJ2-5; tentatively, D is TRBD2 (6 bases). This CDR3 region has 14 residues. Germline CDR1 is MNHEY and CDR2 is SMNVEV (reference sequence). CDR3 nucleotide sequence: TGTGCCAGCGCGGGGATCGACACGCAAGGGACCCAGTACTTC. Translation: CASAGIDTQGTQYF.

This clonotype has at least ten counts. The rearrangement uses TRBV4-3 and TRBJ1-2; 10 bases map to TRBD1. The CDR3 runs 15 residues. Germline CDR1 is LGHNA and CDR2 is YSLEER. V dropped 0 bases and J dropped 5; count of bases not matched to a gene: 3. The CDR3, as DNA: TGCGCCAGCAGCCAAGATTGGGACAGGGGATATGGCTACACCTTC. It encodes CASSQDWDRGYGYTF.

J is TRBJ2-7 and V is TRBV27; TRBD1 agrees at 9 bases. Germline assignment: CDR1 MNHEY and CDR2 SMNVEV (reference sequence). The CDR3 loop spans 14 amino acids. V shed 5 bases and J 4 bases; nucleotides not matched to a gene: 6. The CDR3 DNA is TGTGCCAGCAGTCGAGGACAGGGGCGTTACGAGCAGTACTTC. As protein: CASSRGQGRYEQYF.

The chain joins TRBV12-5 to TRBJ1-2; TRBD1 agrees at 7 bases. The germline V gene has CDR1 LGHNT and CDR2 FRNRAP. This CDR3 spans 21 amino acids. The junction had 19 bases not matched to a gene; V was cut back by 0 bases and J by 0 bases. Written as DNA, the CDR3 is TGTGCTAGTGGTTTGGTTACATCCTTTACAGGGGATAAGATGACTAACTATGGCTACACCTTC. It yields the protein CASGLVTSFTGDKMTNYGYTF.

The chain couples TRBV30 to TRBJ2-7; D remains unclear. Trimming took off 0 bases at V and 6 bases at J, with 9 bases between the two ends. The CDR3 runs to 12 residues. The germline V gene encodes CDR1 GTSNPN and CDR2 SVGIG (reference sequence). Here the CDR3 reads CAWSVVGIEQYF. The DNA of the CDR3 is TGTGCCTGGAGTGTAGTTGGGATCGAGCAGTACTTC.

This clonotype was recorded at least ten times. This sequence joins TRBV29-1 and TRBJ2-5; tentatively, D is TRBD1 (5 bases). The CDR3 contains 12 residues. V was pared by 4 bases and J by 3 bases, with 9 bases between. Germline V gene data show CDR1 as SQVTM and CDR2 as ANQGSEA. The CDR3, as DNA: TGCAGCGTTGTACAGGTTGAAGAGACCCAGTACTTC. It specifies CSVVQVEETQYF. The whole variable domain, filled in from reference TRBV29-1 and TRBJ2-5, reads SAVISQKPSRDICQRGTSLTIQCQVDSQVTMMFWYRQQPGQSLTLIATANQGSEATYESGFVIDKFPISRPNLTFSTLTVSNMSPEDSSIYLCSVVQVEETQYFGPGTRLLVL.

In regard to this clonotype: This sequence may be a read error, since a much larger clone differs from it by one base. The rearrangement links TRBV27 to TRBJ2-7; 9 bases map to TRBD1. From germline, CDR1 is MNHEY and CDR2 SMNVEV (reference sequence). The CDR3 has 15 amino acids. For the CDR3, the DNA is TGTGCCAGCAGTGTAAAAGGACAGGGGTCATACGAGCGGTACTTC. This encodes CASSVKGQGSYERYF.

To note about this clonotype: This may be a read error: a much more frequent sequence differs by one nucleotide. This chain joins TRBV9 and TRBJ1-5; 9 bases match TRBD1. Germline V CDR1 and CDR2: SGDLS, YYNGEE. CDR3 size: 13 residues. The CDR3 DNA is TGTGCCAGCGGAGGACAGGGGAATCGGCCCCAGCATTTT. Its translation: CASGGQGNRPQHF.

This clonotype was seen a handful of times. This chain connects TRBV27 to TRBJ1-3; perhaps TRBD1 as D (5 bases). CDR1 MNHEY and CDR2 SMNVEV come from the germline V gene (reference sequence). V lost 3 bases and J lost 2, with 11 bases in between. The CDR3 is made up of 15 amino acids. DNA of the CDR3: TGTGCCAGCAGTTTTATGGGGACCCCTGGAAACACCATATATTTT. Its translation: CASSFMGTPGNTIYF.

This clonotype was counted a few times. The chain couples TRBV4-3 to TRBJ2-1; possibly TRBD2 for D (5 bases). Germline V gene sequence: CDR1 LGHNA, CDR2 YSLEER. The CDR3 is 16 residues long. Trimming removed 4 bases from V and 7 bases from J, with 20 bases in between. CDR3 in DNA: TGCGCCAGCAGCCGACTGCCAGAGGGAGTGATAAATGAGCAGTTCTTC. Translated, it gives CASSRLPEGVINEQFF.

At least ten counts were recorded for this clonotype. The V call is TRBV12-3 or TRBV12-4, the J call TRBJ2-7; 7 bases agree with TRBD1. The CDR3 consists of 14 residues. After removal of 3 bases from V and 3 bases from J, the junction contained 5 bases not matched to a gene. Here the CDR3 reads CASSFGTVDYEQYF. CDR3 bases: TGTGCCAGCAGTTTCGGGACAGTAGACTACGAGCAGTACTTC.

This clonotype was counted many times. The V gene is TRBV12-3 or TRBV12-4, the J gene TRBJ1-5; D gene unclear. Trimming took off 5 bases at V and 4 bases at J, with 6 bases between the two ends. The length of the CDR3 is 12 residues. The CDR3 DNA reads as TGTGCCAGCAGTATGCTTAATCAGCCCCAGCATTTT. As protein: CASSMLNQPQHF.

This clonotype was counted many times. The rearrangement joins TRBV4-1 to TRBJ2-4; D is tentatively TRBD1 or TRBD2 (6 bases each). The germline V gene has CDR1 MGHRA and CDR2 YSYEKL. The CDR3 runs to 15 residues. Trimming shortened V by 0 bases and J by 1 base, and 7 bases separated the two germline ends. CDR3 bases: TGCGCCAGCAGCCAAGAAGGGGGGGCCAAAAACATTCAGTACTTC. Residues: CASSQEGGAKNIQYF.

To note about this clonotype: A much larger clone sits a single nucleotide away, making a read error possible. Since no conserved phenylalanine or tryptophan closes the CDR3, a read error is the likely cause. The J gene is TRBJ2-7, the V gene TRBV28; D unresolved. The germline CDR1 and CDR2 sequences are MDHEN and SYDVKM. The CDR3 has 12 amino acids. Trimming removed 3 bases at V and 3 bases at J, with 6 bases between. The CDR3 protein is CASSFRNYEQYL. For the CDR3, the DNA is TGTGCCAGCAGTTTCCGGAACTACGAGCAGTACCTC.

The genes are TRBV25-1 and TRBJ1-1; D call uncertain. Germline lookup yields CDR1 MGHDK and CDR2 SYGVNS. V lost 7 bases and J 5 bases, leaving 8 bases between the germline ends. This CDR3 spans 11 amino acids. The CDR3 here is CASMGGTEAFF. CDR3 sequence (DNA): TGTGCCAGCATGGGAGGTACTGAAGCTTTCTTT.

This clonotype has a count of ten or more. CDR3 nucleotides: TGTGCCAGCAGTTTAAAGTCGTCCATGTCCTACGAGCAGTACTTC. The encoded protein is CASSLKSSMSYEQYF. V is TRBV12-3 or TRBV12-4 and J is TRBJ2-7; D is ambiguous. V lost 2 bases to trimming and J lost 1 base, with 12 bases between them. The CDR3 runs to 15 residues.